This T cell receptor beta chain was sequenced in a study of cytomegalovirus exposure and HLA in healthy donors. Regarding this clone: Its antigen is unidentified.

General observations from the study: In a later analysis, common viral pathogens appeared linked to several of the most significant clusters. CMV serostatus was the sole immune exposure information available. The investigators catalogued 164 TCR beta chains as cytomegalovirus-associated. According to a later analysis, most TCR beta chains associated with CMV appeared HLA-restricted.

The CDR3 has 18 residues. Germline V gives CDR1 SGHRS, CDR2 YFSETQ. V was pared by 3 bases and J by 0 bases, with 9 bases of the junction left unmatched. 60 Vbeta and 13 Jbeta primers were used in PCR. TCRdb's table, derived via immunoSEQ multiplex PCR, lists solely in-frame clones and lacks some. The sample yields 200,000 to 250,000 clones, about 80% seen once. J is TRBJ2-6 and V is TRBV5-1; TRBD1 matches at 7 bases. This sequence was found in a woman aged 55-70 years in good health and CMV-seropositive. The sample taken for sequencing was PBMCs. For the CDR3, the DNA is TGCGCCAGCAGCTACCGGGACAGACTCTCCTCTGGGGCCAACGTCCTGACTTTC. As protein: CASSYRDRLSSGANVLTF. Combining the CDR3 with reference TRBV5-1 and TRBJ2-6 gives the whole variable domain KAGVTQTPRYLIKTRGQQVTLSCSPISGHRSVSWYQQTPGQGLQFLFEYFSETQRNKGNFPGRFSGRQFSNSRSEMNVSTLELGDSALYLCASSYRDRLSSGANVLTFGAGSRLTVL.